This is a list of T cell receptor beta chains from one sample in a study of shared clonotypes between healthy human individuals. Libraries were prepared by immunoSEQ multiplex PCR; TCRdb keeps only in-frame clonotypes and omits some of them. Of a few hundred thousand clones listed, around 97% were seen once; the top ten hold around 0.057%. Sequenced material: naive CD4+ T cells sorted from blood. The receptors come from a young woman in good health. The conserved cysteine and the conserved F or W are not part of the CDR3 here. The order of the fields is V gene, J gene, CDR3 length, D gene, CDR3 protein. The D gene is left open where the match is weak.

TRBV5-5	TRBJ1-5	12	.	ASSMEVSNQPQH
TRBV7-9	TRBJ1-2	12	TRBD1	ASSSDRGGYGYT
TRBV6-1	TRBJ1-5	13	.	ASSDGGIENQPQH
TRBV19	TRBJ1-5	14	.	ASSIQFSAAGQPQH
TRBV4-2	TRBJ2-7	12	.	ASSLRGPVDEQY
TRBV19	TRBJ2-2	13	.	ASSIKQGSTGELF
TRBV10-1	TRBJ2-1	13	.	ASSEDRTLTRGRF
TRBV11-2	TRBJ2-1	16	TRBD2	ASSQVGVTSGVHNEQF
TRBV7-9	TRBJ2-1	15	.	ASSLLGQSSSYNEQF
TRBV14	TRBJ2-2	12	.	ASSPRQNTGELF
TRBV4-1	TRBJ2-1	10	.	ASSRTVNEQF